A selection of T cell receptor beta chains follows, all from one sample in a study of blood T cell repertoires in COVID-19. The repertoire was sequenced with immunoSEQ multiplex PCR; TCRdb's copy has only in-frame clones and lacks some. The sample shows hundreds of thousands of clones, almost 85% of them seen only once. Sequencing was carried out using peripheral blood. The source of these receptors is a man aged 45-65 years with active or convalescent COVID-19. CDR3s include the opening cysteine and the closing phenylalanine or tryptophan. Each record gives: D gene, V gene, CDR3 protein. The D gene is left open where the match is weak.

D: .; V: TRBV5-8; CDR3: CASSLAQDSYGYTF
D: .; V: TRBV6-1; CDR3: CASSVPAGTPYSNQPQHF
D: .; V: TRBV4-2; CDR3: CASSQDKGGYGYTF
D: TRBD1; V: TRBV27; CDR3: CASSLGPGQGHNEQFF
D: .; V: TRBV12-3/TRBV12-4; CDR3: CASSLDFQETQYF
D: .; V: TRBV2; CDR3: CASSGGSGGYTF
D: .; V: TRBV7-9; CDR3: CASSRPDSTGELFF
D: TRBD1; V: TRBV18; CDR3: CASSPSGGDSPLHF
D: TRBD2; V: TRBV10-1; CDR3: CAGSESWGGADTQYF
D: .; V: TRBV21-1; CDR3: CASSTESPSSGNTIYF
D: TRBD1; V: TRBV15; CDR3: CATSPQGQGSGEQFF
D: .; V: TRBV28; CDR3: CASSLRAWGGNQPQHF
D: .; V: TRBV27; CDR3: CASSPRGVNLGDGYTF
D: .; V: TRBV7-2; CDR3: CASSLTNTAYTGELFF
D: .; V: TRBV23-1; CDR3: CASSQSYPRGTIYF
D: TRBD1; V: TRBV19; CDR3: CASSGDRATNEKLFF
D: TRBD1; V: TRBV19; CDR3: CASRDRGTGYEQFF
D: TRBD2; V: TRBV5-6; CDR3: CASSEVAGGSSSETQYF
D: TRBD1; V: TRBV3-1/TRBV3-2; CDR3: CASSQGGTGTNTEAFF
D: .; V: TRBV6-5; CDR3: CASSQDSSTPLHF